The 9 T cell receptor beta chains below were found in one sample sequenced in a study of CD8 T cells in ankylosing spondylitis. One entry per CDR3 protein, called by TCRdb with MiXCR from the 5' RACE reads. The data hold 150,000 to 200,000 distinct CDR3 sequences, with 10% to 15% observed a single time. Sequencing used blood, either unsorted or a sorted T cell fraction (not recorded which). Every receptor here comes from a female donor with ankylosing spondylitis or in good health (not recorded which).

Many counts were recorded for this clonotype. V usage is TRBV27 and J usage is TRBJ1-1; tentative D call: TRBD1 (5 bases). The CDR3 has 13 residues. V lost 8 bases and J lost 7, with 17 bases in between. Looked up from germline, CDR1 is MNHEY and CDR2 is SMNVEV (reference sequence). The CDR3 is CASYLRPQGEAFF. The CDR3 DNA sequence: TGTGCCAGCTATCTAAGGCCTCAGGGTGAAGCTTTCTTT.

This clonotype was counted a few times. The chain carries TRBV11-1 and TRBJ2-7, with TRBD2 as a possible D gene (5 bases). Trimming stripped 5 bases from V and 7 bases from J, with 12 bases between. The germline V gene has CDR1 SGHAT and CDR2 FQDESV (reference sequence). The CDR3 covers 12 residues. CDR3 protein: CASSPLGKEQYF. Here the CDR3 DNA reads TGTGCCAGCAGCCCTCTCGGGAAGGAGCAGTACTTC. The whole variable domain, remainder taken from reference TRBV11-1 and TRBJ2-7, is EAEVAQSPRYKITEKSQAVAFWCDPISGHATLYWYRQILGQGPELLVQFQDESVVDDSQLPKDRFSAERLKGVDSTLKIQPAELGDSAMYLCASSPLGKEQYFGPGTRLTVT.

At least ten counts were recorded for this clonotype. V usage is TRBV7-2 and J usage is TRBJ2-1; D is possibly TRBD1 or TRBD2 (5 bases each). CDR3 length equals 15 residues. V was clipped by 0 bases and J by 10 bases, with 16 bases between them. Germline V gene sequence: CDR1 SGHTA, CDR2 FQGNSA. The CDR3 is CASSLARDGGREQFF. The CDR3 region has the DNA TGTGCCAGCAGCTTAGCTCGGGATGGGGGACGGGAGCAGTTCTTC.

For this clonotype: A much larger clone sits a single nucleotide away, making a read error possible. The chain joins TRBV12-3 or TRBV12-4 to TRBJ1-2; 8 bases line up with TRBD1. There are 17 residues in the CDR3. CDR3 DNA: TGTGCCTGCAGCCCCGGGACAGGACACCTTGCAAACTATGGCTACACCTTC. Its protein product is CACSPGTGHLANYGYTF.

This clonotype has more than one count but fewer than ten. The V call is TRBV7-3, the J call TRBJ2-3, with 7 bases matching TRBD1. V shed 5 bases, J shed 5 bases, and the junction held 4 bases outside the gene matches. Germline V gene data show CDR1 as SGHTA and CDR2 as FQGTGA. The CDR3 has 13 amino acids. The CDR3 DNA reads TGTGCCAGCAGCCCACAGGGGCTAGATACGCAGTATTTT. Translation gives CASSPQGLDTQYF.

This clonotype has a count of ten or more. CDR3 in amino acids: CASSFRLADNEQFF. Here the CDR3 DNA reads TGCGCCAGCAGCTTCCGCCTAGCGGACAATGAGCAGTTCTTC. The chain employs TRBV5-1 and TRBJ2-1, with 7 bases fitting TRBD2. J was trimmed by 5 bases and V by 2 bases; bases with no gene match: 4. The germline gives CDR1 SGHRS, CDR2 YFSETQ. This CDR3 has 14 amino acids.

Concerning this clonotype: Compared with germline, one end of the junction differs, possibly owing to a read error. This chain uses TRBV7-2 with TRBJ2-1, with TRBD2 matching 7 bases. Germline V lookup: CDR1 SGHTA, CDR2 FQGNSA. This CDR3 has 12 residues. The CDR3: CASSWTRASLLF. In nucleotides, the CDR3 is TGTGCCAGCAGCTGGACTAGGGCCTCCCTTCTCTTC.

This clonotype was counted between two and nine times. This sequence joins TRBV18 and TRBJ1-3; D perhaps matches TRBD1 (6 bases). The CDR3 has 14 amino acids. The germline V gene has CDR1 KGHSH and CDR2 LQKENI. Trimming shortened V by 6 bases and J by 4 bases, and 13 bases separated the two germline ends. The CDR3 reads CASSRTVTGNTIYF. In nucleotides, the CDR3 is TGTGCCAGCTCTCGGACAGTCACGGGAAACACCATATATTTT. The full variable domain, with the rest looked up from reference TRBV18 and TRBJ1-3, is NAGVMQNPRHLVRRRGQEARLRCSPMKGHSHVYWYRQLPEEGLKFMVYLQKENIIDESGMPKERFSAEFPKEGPSILRIQQVVRGDSAAYFCASSRTVTGNTIYFGEGSWLTVV.

In its sample, this clonotype was seen a few times. This sequence joins TRBV4-3 and TRBJ1-1, with a possible D match to TRBD1 (6 bases). Germline V gene lookup returns CDR1 LGHNA and CDR2 YSLEER. This CDR3 comprises 17 residues. The germline V and J ends were trimmed by 1 base and 0 bases, with 15 bases remaining between them. The CDR3, as DNA: TGCGCCAGCAGCCAAGGTGCAGGGACAATAGTGAACACTGAAGCTTTCTTT. It yields the protein CASSQGAGTIVNTEAFF.